This note documents a single TCR beta chain sequence. This sample is part of a study of blood T cell repertoires in COVID-19. This CDR3 contains 14 residues. Profiled with immunoSEQ multiplex PCR; TCRdb holds only in-frame clones, not every one. Of about 160,000 clones in the sample, around nine tenths were seen once. The sample was peripheral blood. The TCR was taken from a woman aged 70-85 years with COVID-19, enrolled during active disease. This chain links TRBV21-1 with TRBJ1-5; the D call TRBD1 from the table was never checked on the DNA. TRBV21-1 is a recognized pseudogene. CDR3 nucleotides: TGTGCCAGCAGCAAGGGGCAGAACAATCAGCCCCAGCATTTT. This gives the protein CASSKGQNNQPQHF.